This entry lists 26 T cell receptor beta chains sequenced from one sample in a study of cytomegalovirus exposure and HLA in healthy donors. Vbeta (60) and Jbeta (13) primers were used in the PCR. Some clones are missing from TCRdb's copy, which holds only in-frame ones; the method was immunoSEQ multiplex PCR. The sample shows about 150,000 clones, 76% of them seen only once. The sequenced sample was PBMCs. These receptors came from a woman aged 35 to 49 in good health and CMV-seronegative.

The rearrangement uses TRBV12-5 and TRBJ2-7; 12 nucleotides line up with TRBD1. Germline V gene lookup returns CDR1 LGHNT and CDR2 FRNRAP. CDR3 length equals 17 residues. V lost 8 bases, J lost 0 bases, and 11 bases stayed unmatched. CDR3 residues: CASCAGQGAQRSYEQYF. CDR3 nucleotide sequence: TGTGCTAGTTGTGCGGGACAGGGGGCACAGCGCTCCTACGAGCAGTACTTC.

The J gene is TRBJ1-6, the V gene TRBV5-1, with a tentative D call TRBD1 (6 bases). V was trimmed by 0 bases and J by 6 bases, leaving 13 bases between them. Germline V CDR1 and CDR2: SGHRS, YFSETQ. The CDR3 has 16 residues. CDR3 nucleotide sequence: TGCGCCAGCAGCTTGGACAGGGTGGATACTAATTCACCCCTCCACTTT. This encodes CASSLDRVDTNSPLHF.

This clone was seen a handful of times. J is TRBJ2-7 and V is TRBV5-6, with TRBD2 matching 14 bases. This CDR3 comprises 15 residues. Per the germline V gene, CDR1 is SGHDT and CDR2 is YYEEEE. J gave up 2 bases and V 5 bases, and 3 bases lay outside the gene matches. CDR3 in amino acids: CASSRLAGGTYEQYF. CDR3 in DNA: TGTGCCAGCAGTCGACTAGCGGGAGGGACCTACGAGCAGTACTTC.

This rearrangement joins TRBV6-5 to TRBJ2-7, with 9 positions matching TRBD1. CDR1 and CDR2 (germline): MNHEY, SVGAGI. The CDR3 extends over 15 amino acids. Germline trimming cut 0 bases from V and 3 bases from J; bases unmatched to any gene: 3. The CDR3 here is CASSYSRQGGYEQYF. The CDR3 DNA reads as TGTGCCAGCAGTTACTCTCGACAGGGGGGCTACGAGCAGTACTTC.

The chain joins TRBV2 to TRBJ2-3; tentative D call: TRBD2 (6 bases). V was pared by 6 bases and J by 2 bases, with 12 bases between. This CDR3 contains 14 residues. The germline V gene encodes CDR1 SNHLY and CDR2 FYNNEI. The CDR3 DNA follows: TGTGCCAGCAGGAGTGGGGGGTTCACAGATACGCAGTATTTT. As protein: CASRSGGFTDTQYF.

The chain has TRBV5-1 and TRBJ1-6, with 10 bases lining up with TRBD1. The CDR3 has 15 amino acids. From germline, CDR1 is SGHRS and CDR2 YFSETQ. V shed 4 bases, J shed 10 bases, and the junction held 8 bases outside the gene matches. The CDR3 spells CASSPGQGGGSPLHF. The CDR3 region has the DNA TGCGCCAGCAGCCCTGGACAGGGGGGAGGATCACCCCTCCACTTT.

The chain joins TRBV27 to TRBJ1-1; 8 bases map to TRBD1. The germline V gene encodes CDR1 MNHEY and CDR2 SMNVEV (reference sequence). The CDR3 covers 18 residues. The V and J ends lost 4 bases and 1 base, in that order; junction bases with no gene match: 14. The CDR3 protein is CASSSLEGRGQGNTEAFF. CDR3 bases: TGTGCCAGCAGTTCCCTCGAGGGCAGGGGGCAGGGGAACACTGAAGCTTTCTTT.

The rearrangement joins TRBV6-5 to TRBJ2-7, with 9 bases identical to TRBD2. CDR1 is MNHEY and CDR2 is SVGAGI in the germline V gene. This CDR3 has 16 residues. The trim removed 2 bases at V and 0 bases at J, leaving 5 bases unmatched. The DNA for the CDR3 is TGTGCCAGCAGTTACGCGGGGGGGAGGGGCTCCTACGAGCAGTACTTC. The encoded protein is CASSYAGGRGSYEQYF.

The J gene is TRBJ1-1, the V gene TRBV5-4; 7 nucleotides agree with TRBD1. The CDR3 length is 17 residues. Germline V gene lookup returns CDR1 SGHNT and CDR2 YYREEE (reference sequence). V lost 4 bases, J lost 2 bases, and 14 bases stayed unmatched. The CDR3 spells CASSPSRGGRGNTEAFF. Here the CDR3 DNA reads TGTGCCAGCAGCCCTTCTCGAGGGGGCAGGGGAAACACTGAAGCTTTCTTT.

The V and J genes are TRBV19 and TRBJ2-3; 12 bases are shared with TRBD2. The CDR3 runs 16 residues. CDR1 LNHDA and CDR2 SQIVND come from the germline V gene (reference sequence). V was pared by 1 base and J by 2 bases, with 1 base of the junction left unmatched. CDR3 region: CASSIGTSGVTDTQYF. CDR3 nucleotides: TGTGCCAGTAGTATAGGGACTAGCGGGGTCACAGATACGCAGTATTTT.

J is TRBJ1-2 and V is TRBV7-8; 11 bases agree with TRBD1. CDR1 and CDR2 from the germline V gene are SGHVS and FQNEAQ. V lost 3 bases, J lost 6 bases, and 3 bases stayed unmatched. This CDR3 spans 14 amino acids. In DNA, the CDR3 is TGTGCCAGCAGCTTGGACAGGGGGCAGGATGGCTACACCTTC. It encodes CASSLDRGQDGYTF.

J is TRBJ2-1 and V is TRBV27; no firm D call. Germline assignment: CDR1 MNHEY and CDR2 SMNVEV (reference sequence). V lost 6 bases, J lost 7 bases, and 7 bases lay in between. CDR3 length: 11 amino acids. In nucleotides, the CDR3 is TGTGCCAGCAGACGGGTTAATGAGCAGTTCTTC. Translated: CASRRVNEQFF.

The chain employs TRBV19 and TRBJ2-2, with 7 bases aligning to TRBD1. This CDR3 spans 17 amino acids. The germline CDR1 and CDR2 sequences are LNHDA and SQIVND (reference sequence). Germline trimming cut 7 bases from V and 0 bases from J; bases unmatched to any gene: 11. CDR3 nucleotides: TGTGCCAGTACCCGCCGCGGACAGGAAACGAACACCGGGGAGCTGTTTTTT. Its translation: CASTRRGQETNTGELFF.

This clone appeared once. This chain connects TRBV7-9 to TRBJ1-3; a possible D gene is TRBD1 (6 bases). Germline V CDR1 and CDR2: SEHNR, FQNEAQ (reference sequence). The CDR3 totals 14 residues. The ends were cut back, 5 bases at V and 6 bases at J, with 14 bases in the middle. The CDR3 is CASSLDSYLNTIYF. As DNA, the CDR3 is TGTGCCAGCAGCCTGGACAGCTACTTAAACACCATATATTTT.

This clone was found a few times. The J gene is TRBJ1-2, the V gene TRBV5-1, with 7 bases fitting TRBD1. V was pared by 2 bases and J by 6 bases, with 4 bases of the junction left unmatched. Per the germline V gene, CDR1 is SGHRS and CDR2 is YFSETQ. The length of the CDR3 is 13 residues. CDR3 bases: TGCGCCAGCAGCTTCTCAGGGGGGAATGGCTACACCTTC. Translation gives CASSFSGGNGYTF.

This clone was observed a handful of times. The gene calls are TRBV6-5 and TRBJ2-1; the D is unclear. The CDR3 is made up of 12 amino acids. The V and J ends lost 5 bases and 7 bases respectively, with 9 bases between them. Germline V gene sequence: CDR1 MNHEY, CDR2 SVGAGI. The CDR3 nucleotides are TGTGCCAGCAGTCCCATCAGGAATGAGCAGTTCTTC. This gives the protein CASSPIRNEQFF.

This chain uses TRBV6-5 with TRBJ1-1, with 9 positions matching TRBD1. CDR1 is MNHEY, CDR2 SVGAGI, per germline. There are 15 residues in the CDR3. The V segment lost 2 bases and the J segment 5 bases; nucleotides outside the gene matches: 6. CDR3 region: CASSYGTGGWTEAFF. In DNA form, the CDR3 reads TGTGCCAGCAGTTACGGAACAGGGGGCTGGACTGAAGCTTTCTTT.

J is TRBJ2-7 and V is TRBV18, with 7 bases matching TRBD2. This CDR3 has 13 amino acids. The ends lost 3 bases at V and 1 base at J; junction bases unmatched: 0. Germline CDR1 and CDR2: KGHSH and LQKENI. CDR3 in amino acids: CASSPGGSYEQYF. The CDR3 nucleotides read TGTGCCAGCTCACCGGGGGGGTCCTACGAGCAGTACTTC. The entire variable domain, with the rest obtained from reference TRBV18 and TRBJ2-7, is as follows: NAGVMQNPRHLVRRRGQEARLRCSPMKGHSHVYWYRQLPEEGLKFMVYLQKENIIDESGMPKERFSAEFPKEGPSILRIQQVVRGDSAAYFCASSPGGSYEQYFGPGTRLTVT.

This sequence joins TRBV2 and TRBJ2-3; 8 bases fit TRBD2. Losses at the gene ends were 2 bases for V and 4 bases for J; bases not matched to a gene: 5. Germline V gene lookup returns CDR1 SNHLY and CDR2 FYNNEI. The CDR3 covers 15 residues. The CDR3 sequence is CASSEYGGAADTQYF. The CDR3 DNA reads TGTGCCAGCAGTGAATACGGGGGGGCGGCAGATACGCAGTATTTT.

This clone showed up just a few times. The gene calls are TRBV4-1 and TRBJ1-1; the match to TRBD1 covers 7 bases. This CDR3 contains 15 residues. Trimming took 4 bases from V and 4 from J; bases not matched to a gene: 9. Germline-derived CDR1 and CDR2 are MGHRA and YSYEKL. This CDR3 reads CASSRSEGAGTEAFF. The CDR3 DNA reads as TGCGCCAGCAGCCGTAGCGAGGGGGCCGGCACTGAAGCTTTCTTT.

This clone was detected a few times. The rearrangement links TRBV6-1 to TRBJ1-2; 9 nucleotides line up with TRBD1. This CDR3 region has 15 residues. In germline, CDR1 is MNHNS, CDR2 SASEGT. The V segment lost 5 bases and the J segment 2 bases; nucleotides outside the gene matches: 6. CDR3 protein: CASSQPGQGNYGYTF. CDR3 in DNA: TGTGCCAGCAGTCAGCCAGGACAGGGGAACTATGGCTACACCTTC.

This clone was recorded once. The chain recombines TRBV11-2 with TRBJ1-2; TRBD1 agrees at 8 bases. Germline V lookup: CDR1 SGHAT, CDR2 FQNNGV. The CDR3 covers 14 residues. V trimming: 5 bases; J trimming: 4 bases; junction bases outside the gene matches: 6. CDR3 sequence (DNA): TGTGCCAGCAGCACCTGGACAGGGACCTATGGCTACACCTTC. Protein product: CASSTWTGTYGYTF.

The chain links TRBV4-2 to TRBJ1-3; a possible D gene is TRBD1 (5 bases). Germline CDR1 and CDR2: LGHNA and YNFKEQ. The V end lost 1 base, the J end lost 0 bases, and 13 bases lay between the germline ends. The CDR3 is 17 amino acids. The CDR3 protein is CASSQVGGAGSGNTIYF. The CDR3 DNA reads TGTGCCAGCAGCCAAGTCGGAGGGGCAGGCTCTGGAAACACCATATATTTT.

CDR3 protein: CASSRGQSAGAKETQYF. CDR3 nucleotides: TGTGCCAGTAGTAGGGGTCAGTCGGCGGGGGCCAAAGAGACCCAGTACTTC. The chain employs TRBV19 and TRBJ2-5, with D possibly TRBD2 on 7 matching bases. Germline CDR1 reads LNHDA; CDR2 reads SQIVND (reference sequence). V was pared by 4 bases and J by 3 bases, with 21 bases between. The CDR3 loop spans 17 amino acids.

This clone was seen at least ten times. Here the CDR3 reads CASSEGGLAGGGEEQYF. Here the CDR3 DNA reads TGTGCCAGCAGTGAAGGGGGACTAGCGGGAGGAGGAGAGGAGCAGTACTTC. V usage is TRBV6-4 and J usage is TRBJ2-7; 15 bases are a match to TRBD2. The CDR3 is 17 amino acids. Germline-derived CDR1 and CDR2 are MRHNA and SNTAGT. J gave up 7 bases and V 3 bases, and 10 bases lay outside the gene matches.

The chain recombines TRBV6-5 with TRBJ1-2; possible D gene TRBD1, 6 bases. The CDR3 extends over 14 amino acids. V dropped 4 bases and J dropped 4 bases, with 13 bases sitting between them. Germline V gene sequence: CDR1 MNHEY, CDR2 SVGAGI. CDR3 DNA sequence: TGTGCCAGCAGTTCAGAGGGGGTCGGCTATGGCTACACCTTC. Translated: CASSSEGVGYGYTF.